This TCR beta chain appears in the sequencing data of a study of T cell repertoires in cytomegalovirus infection. Study results and caveats: Based on cumulative public TCR beta family frequency, carriers of CMV plus the relevant HLA were identified.

MiXCR was run by TCRdb on the reads, yielding one entry per CDR3 protein. The table has hundreds of thousands of distinct CDR3 sequences, about 24% seen once. The CDR3 extends over 14 amino acids. Trimming cost V 2 bases and J 3 bases, with 7 bases left between them. CDR1 LNHDA and CDR2 SQIVND come from the germline V gene (reference sequence). This clonotype was detected only a few times. Its specificity is not known. The sample consisted of CD8+ T cells from PBMCs. The sequence was obtained from a human donor in good health (CMV status not recorded). Some clones in this sample may be carry-over from other donors' samples. The genes are TRBV19 and TRBJ2-2; D is uncertain. Here the CDR3 DNA reads TGTGCCAGTAGTATATGGGGATACACCGGGGAGCTGTTTTTT. As protein: CASSIWGYTGELFF. Supplemented by reference TRBV19 and TRBJ2-2, the full variable domain reads DGGITQSPKYLFRKEGQNVTLSCEQNLNHDAMYWYRQDPGQGLRLIYYSQIVNDFQKGDIAEGYSVSREKKESFPLTVTSAQKNPTAFYLCASSIWGYTGELFFGEGSRLTVL.